A selection of T cell receptor beta chains follows, all from one sample in a study of T cells in Graves' hyperthyroidism and ophthalmopathy. TCRdb analysed the multiplex PCR reads with MiXCR anew, one entry per CDR3 protein. The sample contains some 490,000 distinct CDR3 sequences, 22% of which appear only once. Specimen: blood. The receptors shown here come from a woman between 65 and 79 years old with Graves' ophthalmopathy. Each CDR3 is given with its conserved first and last residue. Fields, in order: CDR3 protein, CDR3 DNA, V gene, D gene, J gene, clone size. A D gene is named only where the DNA matches it firmly. A clone size is listed for some rows: how often the clone was seen (once, few, many), or a class if it is expanded.

CDR3aa: CASSRGGRTYGYTF
CDR3nt: TGTGCCAGCAGTCGAGGGGGACGAACCTATGGCTACACCTTC
v_gene: TRBV7-9
d_gene: NA
j_gene: TRBJ1-2
abundance: once

CDR3aa: CAISKSVGAGPVPQHF
CDR3nt: TGTGCCATCAGTAAGTCAGTGGGCGCAGGGCCAGTGCCCCAGCATTTT
v_gene: TRBV10-3
d_gene: NA
j_gene: TRBJ1-5
abundance: once

CDR3aa: CATSRDDPGQGSLGYEQYF
CDR3nt: TGTGCCACCAGCAGAGACGATCCGGGACAGGGGTCTCTCGGGTACGAGCAGTACTTC
v_gene: TRBV15
d_gene: TRBD1
j_gene: TRBJ2-7
abundance: few

CDR3aa: CSAHPTGTLLKLFF
CDR3nt: TGCAGTGCTCATCCCACAGGGACCCTTCTGAAACTGTTTTTT
v_gene: TRBV20-1
d_gene: NA
j_gene: TRBJ1-4
abundance: many

CDR3aa: CATSRDAGRDRQETQYF
CDR3nt: TGTGCCACCAGCAGAGATGCAGGCCGGGACAGACAAGAGACCCAGTACTTC
v_gene: TRBV15
d_gene: TRBD1
j_gene: TRBJ2-5
abundance: many

CDR3aa: CASSYIRVSGRPHEQYF
CDR3nt: TGTGCCAGCAGCTATATCAGGGTCAGCGGGAGGCCCCACGAGCAGTACTTC
v_gene: TRBV7-2
d_gene: TRBD2
j_gene: TRBJ2-7
abundance: few

CDR3aa: CASSSNGTSGLNTGELFF
CDR3nt: TGTGCCAGCAGCTCCAACGGGACTAGCGGACTCAACACCGGGGAGCTGTTTTTT
v_gene: TRBV7-3
d_gene: TRBD2
j_gene: TRBJ2-2
abundance: NA

CDR3aa: CASSLGGGQGAGQPQHF
CDR3nt: TGTGCCAGCAGCTTAGGAGGGGGACAGGGGGCCGGTCAGCCCCAGCATTTT
v_gene: TRBV11-2
d_gene: TRBD1
j_gene: TRBJ1-5
abundance: many

CDR3aa: CRSGGGYGYTF
CDR3nt: TGCAGGTCAGGGGGAGGATATGGCTACACCTTC
v_gene: TRBV20-1
d_gene: TRBD1
j_gene: TRBJ1-2
abundance: few

CDR3aa: CSASMGAGNTIYF
CDR3nt: TGCAGTGCTAGTATGGGGGCTGGAAACACCATATATTTT
v_gene: TRBV20-1
d_gene: NA
j_gene: TRBJ1-3
abundance: NA

CDR3aa: CSAREQGARGNEQFF
CDR3nt: TGCAGTGCTAGAGAACAGGGGGCAAGGGGCAATGAGCAGTTCTTC
v_gene: TRBV20-1
d_gene: TRBD1
j_gene: TRBJ2-1
abundance: NA

CDR3aa: CASSAEGNEQFF
CDR3nt: TGTGCCAGCAGCGCCGAGGGCAATGAGCAGTTCTTC
v_gene: TRBV9
d_gene: NA
j_gene: TRBJ2-1
abundance: few

CDR3aa: CASSYSIAQSRAVDQPQHF
CDR3nt: TGTGCCAGCAGTTACTCGATAGCCCAGAGCAGGGCAGTGGATCAGCCCCAGCATTTT
v_gene: TRBV6-2/TRBV6-3
d_gene: NA
j_gene: TRBJ1-5
abundance: many

CDR3aa: CSGAQVLQETQYF
CDR3nt: TGCAGCGGCGCACAGGTACTCCAAGAGACCCAGTACTTC
v_gene: TRBV29-1
d_gene: NA
j_gene: TRBJ2-5
abundance: NA

CDR3aa: CASGKGTADTQYF
CDR3nt: TGTGCTAGTGGCAAAGGGACTGCAGATACGCAGTATTTT
v_gene: TRBV12-5
d_gene: NA
j_gene: TRBJ2-3
abundance: few

CDR3aa: CASSHTANTEAFF
CDR3nt: TGTGCCAGCAGCCACACAGCGAACACTGAAGCTTTCTTT
v_gene: TRBV16
d_gene: NA
j_gene: TRBJ1-1
abundance: many

CDR3aa: CATSDSTTSGSSDTQYF
CDR3nt: TGTGCCACCAGTGACAGCACGACTAGCGGGAGTTCAGATACGCAGTATTTT
v_gene: TRBV24-1
d_gene: TRBD2
j_gene: TRBJ2-3
abundance: few

CDR3aa: CSASGVEDQGAGPHYGYTF
CDR3nt: TGCAGTGCTAGTGGGGTGGAGGATCAGGGGGCAGGCCCCCACTATGGCTACACCTTC
v_gene: TRBV20-1
d_gene: TRBD1
j_gene: TRBJ1-2
abundance: few

CDR3aa: CASSPTDRGRWTEAFF
CDR3nt: TGTGCCAGCAGCCCTACGGACAGGGGGCGTTGGACTGAAGCTTTCTTT
v_gene: TRBV13
d_gene: TRBD1
j_gene: TRBJ1-1
abundance: NA

CDR3aa: CASRSLSSSVNEQFF
CDR3nt: TGCGCCAGCAGGTCTTTGTCATCCTCAGTGAATGAGCAGTTCTTC
v_gene: TRBV10-2
d_gene: NA
j_gene: TRBJ2-1
abundance: NA

CDR3aa: CSVDPGKYNEQFF
CDR3nt: TGCAGCGTTGATCCGGGGAAGTACAATGAGCAGTTCTTC
v_gene: TRBV29-1
d_gene: NA
j_gene: TRBJ2-1
abundance: few

CDR3aa: CASTLHNSPLHF
CDR3nt: TGTGCCAGCACCCTCCATAATTCACCCCTCCACTTT
v_gene: TRBV27
d_gene: NA
j_gene: TRBJ1-6
abundance: few

CDR3aa: CASWRGPPRAVTGELFF
CDR3nt: TGTGCCAGCTGGAGAGGCCCCCCTCGGGCGGTCACCGGGGAGCTGTTTTTT
v_gene: TRBV6-2/TRBV6-3
d_gene: NA
j_gene: TRBJ2-2
abundance: few

CDR3aa: CASRQEDRVPNSPLHF
CDR3nt: TGTGCCAGCCGCCAAGAGGACAGGGTTCCTAATTCACCCCTCCACTTT
v_gene: TRBV28
d_gene: TRBD1
j_gene: TRBJ1-6
abundance: many

CDR3aa: CASSLGTGNLEQYF
CDR3nt: TGTGCCAGCAGCTTAGGGACAGGCAATCTGGAGCAGTACTTC
v_gene: TRBV7-6
d_gene: TRBD1
j_gene: TRBJ2-7
abundance: NA

CDR3aa: CSVESGTTYNEQFF
CDR3nt: TGCAGCGTTGAAAGCGGGACGACCTACAATGAGCAGTTCTTC
v_gene: TRBV29-1
d_gene: TRBD2
j_gene: TRBJ2-1
abundance: many

CDR3aa: CASSQTGGGGTQYF
CDR3nt: TGTGCCAGCAGCCAGACCGGGGGCGGAGGGACCCAGTACTTC
v_gene: TRBV11-3
d_gene: NA
j_gene: TRBJ2-5
abundance: few

CDR3aa: CASGSLGVETQYF
CDR3nt: TGTGCTAGTGGTTCCTTAGGAGTCGAGACCCAGTACTTC
v_gene: TRBV12-5
d_gene: NA
j_gene: TRBJ2-5
abundance: few

CDR3aa: CASSTGQSPSYGYTF
CDR3nt: TGTGCCAGTAGTACCGGCCAATCCCCATCGTATGGCTACACCTTC
v_gene: TRBV19
d_gene: NA
j_gene: TRBJ1-2
abundance: NA

CDR3aa: CATSDRGTDTQYF
CDR3nt: TGTGCCACCAGTGATCGTGGGACAGATACGCAGTATTTT
v_gene: TRBV24-1
d_gene: NA
j_gene: TRBJ2-3
abundance: few

CDR3aa: CASLPGGRGTEAFF
CDR3nt: TGTGCCAGTCTTCCGGGGGGCCGCGGCACTGAAGCTTTCTTT
v_gene: TRBV27
d_gene: NA
j_gene: TRBJ1-1
abundance: few

CDR3aa: CASSPPRGQGSYNEQFF
CDR3nt: TGTGCCAGCAGCCCCCCCCGGGGACAGGGGTCCTACAATGAGCAGTTCTTC
v_gene: TRBV7-8
d_gene: TRBD1
j_gene: TRBJ2-1
abundance: few

CDR3aa: CASSFGQEEVQYF
CDR3nt: TGTGCCAGTAGTTTCGGACAGGAAGAGGTGCAGTACTTC
v_gene: TRBV19
d_gene: TRBD1
j_gene: TRBJ2-7
abundance: NA

CDR3aa: CASSPATYSYEQYF
CDR3nt: TGTGCCAGCTCACCAGCGACATACTCCTACGAGCAGTACTTC
v_gene: TRBV18
d_gene: NA
j_gene: TRBJ2-7
abundance: few

CDR3aa: CASSLAGNLEQYF
CDR3nt: TGTGCCAGCAGTCTTGCAGGGAACCTCGAGCAGTACTTC
v_gene: TRBV12-3/TRBV12-4
d_gene: NA
j_gene: TRBJ2-7
abundance: NA

CDR3aa: CASSDWLAGGPGKNIQYF
CDR3nt: TGTGCCAGTAGTGATTGGCTGGCGGGAGGGCCTGGCAAAAACATTCAGTACTTC
v_gene: TRBV19
d_gene: TRBD2
j_gene: TRBJ2-4
abundance: NA

CDR3aa: CATGGSRGGTDTQYF
CDR3nt: TGTGCCACTGGGGGGTCGCGGGGTGGCACAGATACGCAGTATTTT
v_gene: TRBV24-1
d_gene: NA
j_gene: TRBJ2-3
abundance: few

CDR3aa: CASSLDPGSKNTEAFF
CDR3nt: TGTGCCAGCAGCTTGGATCCAGGGAGTAAGAACACTGAAGCTTTCTTT
v_gene: TRBV5-5
d_gene: NA
j_gene: TRBJ1-1
abundance: NA

CDR3aa: CASSSSGQGAYEQYF
CDR3nt: TGTGCCAGCAGTTCGTCGGGACAGGGGGCTTACGAGCAGTACTTC
v_gene: TRBV6-1
d_gene: TRBD1
j_gene: TRBJ2-7
abundance: NA

CDR3aa: CASNMGRENTIYF
CDR3nt: TGTGCCAGCAATATGGGCAGGGAGAACACCATATATTTT
v_gene: TRBV12-3/TRBV12-4
d_gene: NA
j_gene: TRBJ1-3
abundance: NA

CDR3aa: CATSDEGATEAFF
CDR3nt: TGTGCCACCAGTGATGAGGGGGCCACTGAAGCTTTCTTT
v_gene: TRBV24-1
d_gene: TRBD1
j_gene: TRBJ1-1
abundance: many

CDR3aa: CASSFRIDYGYTF
CDR3nt: TGTGCCAGCAGTTTCAGGATCGACTATGGCTACACCTTC
v_gene: TRBV12-3/TRBV12-4
d_gene: NA
j_gene: TRBJ1-2
abundance: many

CDR3aa: CASSSLGSSYNEQFF
CDR3nt: TGTGCCAGCAGCTCGCTTGGAAGCTCCTACAATGAGCAGTTCTTC
v_gene: TRBV7-2
d_gene: NA
j_gene: TRBJ2-1
abundance: NA

CDR3aa: CASSSSTNTGELFF
CDR3nt: TGTGCCAGCAGCTCTAGCACGAACACCGGGGAGCTGTTTTTT
v_gene: TRBV9
d_gene: NA
j_gene: TRBJ2-2
abundance: NA

CDR3aa: CASSPLDTSGANVLTF
CDR3nt: TGTGCCAGCAGCCCATTGGACACCTCTGGGGCCAACGTCCTGACTTTC
v_gene: TRBV7-9
d_gene: NA
j_gene: TRBJ2-6
abundance: many

CDR3aa: CASSPRLGEQFF
CDR3nt: TGTGCCAGCAGCCCCCGATTAGGGGAGCAGTTCTTC
v_gene: TRBV3-1
d_gene: NA
j_gene: TRBJ2-1
abundance: many

CDR3aa: CASSSGTGSLRTGELFF
CDR3nt: TGTGCCAGCAGCTCCGGGACAGGGAGTTTAAGGACCGGGGAGCTGTTTTTT
v_gene: TRBV11-3
d_gene: TRBD1
j_gene: TRBJ2-2
abundance: NA

CDR3aa: CASSFNLAGVADTQYF
CDR3nt: TGTGCCAGCAGCTTCAATCTAGCGGGAGTGGCAGATACGCAGTATTTT
v_gene: TRBV7-3
d_gene: TRBD2
j_gene: TRBJ2-3
abundance: NA

CDR3aa: CASSSGTSGEQYF
CDR3nt: TGTGCCAGCAGCTCCGGGACTAGCGGCGAGCAGTACTTC
v_gene: TRBV7-3
d_gene: TRBD2
j_gene: TRBJ2-7
abundance: few